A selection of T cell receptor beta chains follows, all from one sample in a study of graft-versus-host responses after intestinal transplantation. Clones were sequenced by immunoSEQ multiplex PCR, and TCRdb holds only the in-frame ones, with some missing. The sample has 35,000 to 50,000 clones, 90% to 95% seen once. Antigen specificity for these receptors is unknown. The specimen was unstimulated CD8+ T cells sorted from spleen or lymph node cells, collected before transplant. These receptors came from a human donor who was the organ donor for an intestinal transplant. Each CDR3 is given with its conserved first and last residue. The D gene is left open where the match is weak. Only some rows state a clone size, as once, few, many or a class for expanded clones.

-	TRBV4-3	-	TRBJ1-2	CASSQDQVPNYGYTF	TGCGCCAGCAGCCAAGATCAGGTTCCTAACTATGGCTACACCTTC
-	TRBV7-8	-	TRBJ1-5	CASSYDNQPQHF	TGTGCCAGCAGCTACGACAATCAGCCCCAGCATTTT
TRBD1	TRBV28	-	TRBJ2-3	CASCSGTGGNGYTDTQYF	TGTGCCAGCTGTTCCGGGACAGGGGGTAACGGATACACAGATACGCAGTATTTT
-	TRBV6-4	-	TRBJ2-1	CASSNSAYSYNEQFF	TGTGCCAGCAGTAACAGTGCTTATTCCTACAATGAGCAGTTCTTC
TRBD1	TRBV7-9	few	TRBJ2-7	CASSQRDGTGSYEQYF	TGTGCCAGCAGTCAAAGGGACGGGACAGGGTCCTACGAGCAGTACTTC
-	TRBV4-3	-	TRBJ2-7	CASSQEVSYEQYF	TGCGCCAGCAGCCAAGAAGTCAGCTACGAGCAGTACTTC
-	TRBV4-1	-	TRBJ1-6	CASSQDKTDNSPLHF	TGCGCCAGCAGCCAAGATAAGACGGATAATTCACCCCTCCACTTT
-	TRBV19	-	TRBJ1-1	CATTGIGDTEAFF	TGTGCCACTACGGGGATAGGGGACACTGAAGCTTTCTTT
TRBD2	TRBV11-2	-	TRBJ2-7	CASSLGLAGAFSSYEQYF	TGTGCCAGCAGCCTGGGACTAGCGGGGGCATTCAGCTCCTACGAGCAGTACTTC
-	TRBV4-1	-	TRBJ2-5	CASSQEGRGQETQYF	TGCGCCAGCAGCCAGGAGGGCAGGGGGCAAGAGACCCAGTACTTC
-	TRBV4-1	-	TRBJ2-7	CASSQGPQFSYEQYF	TGCGCCAGCAGCCAAGGACCACAGTTCTCCTACGAGCAGTACTTC
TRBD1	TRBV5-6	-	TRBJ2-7	CASSSPGQGAYEQYF	TGTGCCAGCAGCTCCCCGGGACAGGGGGCTTACGAGCAGTACTTC
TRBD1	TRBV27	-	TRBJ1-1	CASRDRGGRATEAFF	TGTGCCAGCAGGGACAGGGGCGGTAGGGCCACTGAAGCTTTCTTT
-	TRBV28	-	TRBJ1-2	CASTGGAAYGYTF	TGTGCCAGCACCGGGGGGGCGGCCTATGGCTACACCTTC
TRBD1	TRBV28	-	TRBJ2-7	CASSSQGAGEQYF	TGTGCCAGCAGTAGTCAGGGGGCGGGCGAGCAGTACTTC
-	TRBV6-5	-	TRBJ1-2	CASSYSAGRHGYTF	TGTGCCAGCAGTTACTCGGCAGGGAGACATGGCTACACCTTC
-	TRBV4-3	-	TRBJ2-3	CASSQALRAESTDTQYF	TGCGCCAGCAGCCAAGCCCTGAGGGCCGAGAGCACAGATACGCAGTATTTT
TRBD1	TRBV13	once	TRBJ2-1	CANSLTGEGYNEQFF	TGTGCCAACAGCTTAACAGGGGAAGGCTACAATGAGCAGTTCTTC
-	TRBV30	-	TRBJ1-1	CAWSVPNTEAFF	TGTGCCTGGAGTGTACCGAACACTGAAGCTTTCTTT
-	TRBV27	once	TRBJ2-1	CASSLGTEYNEQFF	TGTGCCAGCAGTTTGGGAACAGAGTACAATGAGCAGTTCTTC
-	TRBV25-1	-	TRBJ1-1	CASSEGTAEAFF	TGTGCCAGCAGTGAGGGGACGGCTGAAGCTTTCTTT
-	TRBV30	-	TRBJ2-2	CAWSPAGELFF	TGTGCCTGGAGTCCTGCCGGGGAGCTGTTTTTT
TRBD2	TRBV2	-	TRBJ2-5	CASSVASGGVQETQYF	TGTGCCAGCAGTGTTGCTAGCGGGGGTGTCCAAGAGACCCAGTACTTC
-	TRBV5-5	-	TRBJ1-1	CASSWTNTEAFF	TGTGCCAGCAGCTGGACGAACACTGAAGCTTTCTTT
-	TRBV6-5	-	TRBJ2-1	CASSSAPGTYNEQFF	TGTGCCAGCAGTTCCGCTCCCGGAACCTACAATGAGCAGTTCTTC
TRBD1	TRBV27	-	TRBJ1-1	CASSPTGGTEAFF	TGTGCCAGCAGTCCGACAGGGGGCACTGAAGCTTTCTTT
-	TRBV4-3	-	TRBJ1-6	CASSQRLSSYNSPLHF	TGCGCCAGCAGCCAAAGGTTGAGCTCCTATAATTCACCCCTCCACTTT
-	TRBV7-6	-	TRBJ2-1	CASSLVESQNNEQFF	TGTGCCAGCAGCTTGGTGGAGAGTCAGAACAATGAGCAGTTCTTC
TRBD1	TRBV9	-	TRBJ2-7	CASSWGQGINDEQYF	TGTGCCAGCAGCTGGGGACAGGGGATTAACGACGAGCAGTACTTC
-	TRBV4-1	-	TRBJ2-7	CASSQGSEQYF	TGCGCCAGCAGCCAGGGATCCGAGCAGTACTTC
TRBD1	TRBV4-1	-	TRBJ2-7	CASSQERAGGGSEYNEQYF	TGCGCCAGCAGCCAAGAGAGGGCAGGGGGCGGGTCAGAGTATAACGAGCAGTACTTC
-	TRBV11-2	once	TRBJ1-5	CASSLDPGVYQPQHF	TGTGCCAGCAGCTTAGACCCGGGAGTGTACCAGCCCCAGCATTTT
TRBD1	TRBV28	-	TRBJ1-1	CASSFDRGVMNTEAFF	TGTGCCAGCAGTTTTGACAGGGGGGTTATGAACACTGAAGCTTTCTTT
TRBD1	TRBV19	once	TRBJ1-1	CASSDRGSAFF	TGTGCCAGTAGTGACAGGGGTTCTGCTTTCTTT
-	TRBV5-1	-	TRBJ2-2	CASSLWPIDTRGANTGELFF	TGCGCCAGCAGCTTGTGGCCTATAGATACGAGGGGGGCGAACACCGGGGAGCTGTTTTTT
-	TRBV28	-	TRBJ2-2	CASRPPWGVGNGELFF	TGTGCCAGCAGGCCCCCCTGGGGGGTGGGAAACGGGGAGCTGTTTTTT
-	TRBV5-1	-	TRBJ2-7	CASSPDFAYEQYF	TGCGCCAGCAGCCCGGACTTCGCCTACGAGCAGTACTTC
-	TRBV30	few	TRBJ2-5	CAWSGETQYF	TGTGCCTGGAGTGGGGAGACCCAGTACTTC
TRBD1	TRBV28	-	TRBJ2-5	CASKDAWDSQETQYF	TGTGCCAGCAAGGATGCATGGGACAGCCAAGAGACCCAGTACTTC
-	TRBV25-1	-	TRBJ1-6	CASSDWDGEYSPLHF	TGTGCCAGCAGTGATTGGGACGGAGAATATTCACCCCTCCACTTT
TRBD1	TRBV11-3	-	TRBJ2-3	CASSTSPGTGASTDTQYF	TGTGCCAGCAGCACAAGTCCCGGGACAGGGGCGAGCACAGATACGCAGTATTTT
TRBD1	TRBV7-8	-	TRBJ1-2	CASSLGGQGAAGYGYTF	TGTGCCAGCAGCTTAGGGGGACAGGGGGCGGCGGGCTATGGCTACACCTTC
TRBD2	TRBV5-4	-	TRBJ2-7	CASSLGLASSYEQYF	TGTGCCAGCAGCTTGGGACTAGCGAGCTCCTACGAGCAGTACTTC
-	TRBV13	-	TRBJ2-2	CASSFGGNTGELFF	TGTGCCAGCAGCTTCGGGGGGAACACCGGGGAGCTGTTTTTT
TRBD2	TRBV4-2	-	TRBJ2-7	CASSQDSGGAYEQYF	TGTGCCAGCAGCCAAGATAGCGGGGGGGCCTACGAGCAGTACTTC